This entry features one TCR beta chain sequence. Antigen unknown. The PCR made use of 60 Vbeta and 13 Jbeta primers. Sequencing was performed with immunoSEQ multiplex PCR; in TCRdb, only in-frame clones are kept and a portion is missing. The repertoire includes about 150,000 clones, 79% of them detected once, and around 6.5% sits in the top ten. The data were obtained in a study of cytomegalovirus exposure and HLA in healthy donors. Overall study: Approximately 180 million T cells yielded around 120 million unique TCR beta sequences in earlier analysis.

General study points: A previous analysis found most TCR beta V segments productive roughly 87% or roughly 30% of the time.

Sequenced sample: PBMCs. The clonotype originates from a man aged 50-59 years in good health and CMV-seropositive.

This CDR3 is CASSLAGLTSYEQYF. For the CDR3, the DNA is TGTGCCAGCTCACTTGCGGGACTCACCTCCTACGAGCAGTACTTC. The chain carries TRBV18 and TRBJ2-7; D is perhaps TRBD2 (6 bases). The ends were cut back, 4 bases at V and 0 bases at J, with 13 bases in the middle. The CDR3 has 15 amino acids. Germline CDR1 reads KGHSH; CDR2 reads LQKENI.